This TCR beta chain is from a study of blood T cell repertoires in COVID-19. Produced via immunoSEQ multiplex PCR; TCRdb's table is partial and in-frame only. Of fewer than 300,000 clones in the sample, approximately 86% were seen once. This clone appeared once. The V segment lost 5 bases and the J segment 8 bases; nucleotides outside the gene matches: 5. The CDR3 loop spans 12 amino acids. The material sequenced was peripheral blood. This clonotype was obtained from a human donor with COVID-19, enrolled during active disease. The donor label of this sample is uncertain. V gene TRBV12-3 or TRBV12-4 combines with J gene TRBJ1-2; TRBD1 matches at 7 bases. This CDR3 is CASSDRAAGYTF. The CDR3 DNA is TGTGCCAGCAGTGACAGGGCGGCGGGCTACACCTTC.